What follows is one TCR beta chain and its context. Its antigen is unknown. The source of the sample is a study of early T cells in non-severe SARS-CoV-2 infection. Whole-study context: Chains stayed unpaired after sequencing of bulk RNA from unsorted whole blood.

The junction had 0 bases not matched to a gene; V was cut back by 0 bases and J by 7 bases. Per the germline V gene, CDR1 is ENHRY and CDR2 is SYGVKD. The CDR3 is made up of 12 amino acids. Individual cDNA molecules carried attached unique molecular identifiers. Using its own MiXCR run on the 5' RACE reads, TCRdb lists one record per CDR3 protein. The sample has 85,000 to 95,000 distinct CDR3 sequences, roughly 17% seen once; the top ten hold 4.5% to 6.5%. Whole-study findings and limits: VDJdb-based annotation leaned toward anti-spike CD8 responses and missed private and CD4 specificities.

The material was whole blood, obtained at baseline. The TCR originated in an adult who was a healthcare worker with PCR-confirmed SARS-CoV-2 infection or an uninfected control (not recorded which). The rearrangement links TRBV10-3 to TRBJ2-7; TRBD2 matches at 7 bases. In DNA, the CDR3 is TGTGCCATCAGTGAGTCGGGAGGGGAGCAGTACTTC. Amino acid sequence: CAISESGGEQYF.